The rows below give T cell receptor beta chains drawn from one sample of a study of regulatory T cells in long-lasting Graves disease. From the multiplex PCR reads, TCRdb called clonotypes with MiXCR, one entry per CDR3 protein. This repertoire shows under 700,000 distinct CDR3 sequences, 15% to 20% found once; its top ten account for more than 20%. This sample also appeared in a second study, on T cells in Graves' hyperthyroidism and ophthalmopathy.

Here the sequenced sample was peripheral blood mononuclear cells (PBMCs), taken at new diagnosis, from a patient treated with antithyroid drugs. These receptors came from a woman aged 35-65 years with Graves disease. Each CDR3 is given with its conserved first and last residue. A D gene is named only where the DNA matches it firmly. Clone size appears in some rows only: once, few, many, or a class for an expanded clone.

v_call	d_call	j_call	clone_size	cdr3_aa	cdr3_nt
TRBV11-2	TRBD1	TRBJ2-2	few	CASSPIQGTGELFF	TGTGCCAGCAGCCCTATACAGGGGACCGGGGAGCTGTTTTTT
TRBV19	-	TRBJ2-6	few	CASRGVTAQTANSGANVLTF	TGTGCCAGTAGAGGCGTTACGGCGCAGACGGCTAACTCTGGGGCCAACGTCCTGACTTTC
TRBV5-1	-	TRBJ2-5	-	CASSPGVWETQYF	TGCGCCAGCAGCCCAGGGGTGTGGGAGACCCAGTACTTC
TRBV6-5	TRBD2	TRBJ2-1	-	CASSYFSGGGNDEQFF	TGTGCCAGCAGTTATTTCAGCGGGGGGGGAAACGATGAGCAGTTCTTC
TRBV4-2	-	TRBJ2-2	few	CASSQEGITGELFF	TGTGCCAGCAGCCAAGAAGGGATCACCGGGGAGCTGTTTTTT
TRBV7-9	TRBD1	TRBJ1-1	-	CASSLGGTEIGAFF	TGTGCCAGCAGCTTAGGGGGGACAGAAATAGGAGCTTTCTTT
TRBV27	-	TRBJ1-4	many	CASSYREGGGEKLFF	TGTGCCAGCAGTTACCGTGAAGGGGGGGGGGAAAAACTGTTTTTT
TRBV3-1	-	TRBJ2-7	few	CASSQDRSTGIFYEQYF	TGTGCCAGCAGCCAAGATCGTTCGACGGGGATCTTCTACGAGCAGTACTTC
TRBV7-6	TRBD1	TRBJ2-3	many	CASSLDLKQGAGTDTQYF	TGTGCCAGCAGCTTAGACTTAAAACAGGGGGCAGGCACAGATACGCAGTATTTT
TRBV24-1	-	TRBJ2-3	many	CATSDWRGTDTQYF	TGTGCCACCAGTGATTGGAGGGGCACAGATACGCAGTATTTT
TRBV29-1	-	TRBJ2-7	-	CSVEGDGSYEQYF	TGCAGCGTTGAAGGGGACGGGTCCTACGAGCAGTACTTC
TRBV19	-	TRBJ2-7	once	CASSSTKWGEQYF	TGTGCCAGTAGTTCTACGAAATGGGGGGAGCAGTACTTC
TRBV27	TRBD1	TRBJ2-7	many	CASNRQGAYEQYF	TGTGCCAGCAATCGCCAGGGGGCCTACGAGCAGTACTTC
TRBV7-3	TRBD1	TRBJ1-2	many	CASSPTGGGVHGYTF	TGTGCCAGCAGCCCCACAGGGGGCGGTGTTCATGGCTACACCTTC
TRBV2	TRBD2	TRBJ2-3	many	CASSERASGGDTQYF	TGTGCCAGCAGTGAAAGGGCTAGCGGGGGAGATACGCAGTATTTT
TRBV2	-	TRBJ2-7	many	CASSELLSEEYEQYF	TGTGCCAGCAGTGAACTCCTCTCTGAAGAATACGAGCAGTACTTC
TRBV7-9	-	TRBJ2-1	many	CASSAPGLYNEQFF	TGTGCCAGCAGCGCCCCGGGACTCTACAATGAGCAGTTCTTC